The 5 T cell receptor beta chains below come from one sample, sequenced in a study of T cells after yellow fever vaccination. TCRdb reanalysed the 5' RACE reads using MiXCR and keeps one entry per CDR3 protein. The sample yields about 85,000 distinct CDR3 sequences, roughly 15% seen once. The material was CD8+ T cells not binding an NS4B(214-222) dextramer, sorted from PBMCs, obtained 21 days after the first yellow fever vaccination. The receptors were gathered from a man between 18 and 29 years old who received the YFV17D yellow fever vaccine.

This rearrangement joins TRBV6-6 to TRBJ2-7, with a tentative D call TRBD1 (6 bases). Germline V gene lookup returns CDR1 MNHNY and CDR2 SVGAGI (reference sequence). The CDR3 is 12 residues long. The germline V and J ends were trimmed by 6 bases and 6 bases, with 12 bases remaining between them. The CDR3 spells CASSLGTPEQYV. The DNA of the CDR3 is TGTGCCAGCAGCCTAGGGACACCCGAGCAGTACGTC.

The V and J genes are TRBV28 and TRBJ2-7; no definite D call. The CDR3 runs to 14 residues. Trimming removed 4 bases from V and 4 bases from J, with 14 bases in between. Germline values: CDR1 MDHEN, CDR2 SYDVKM. The CDR3 bases are TGTGCCAGCAGTTCCGTCCTTGGGCGATACGAGCAGTACGTC. Amino acids: CASSSVLGRYEQYV.

This clonotype was seen a few times. This chain connects TRBV7-9 to TRBJ2-1; no reliable D call. With 5 bases removed from V and 6 bases from J, the gap between germline ends came to 11 bases. CDR1 SEHNR and CDR2 FQNEAQ come from the germline V gene (reference sequence). This CDR3 is 13 amino acids long. The CDR3 protein is CASSHLLVNEQFF. CDR3 sequence (DNA): TGTGCCAGCAGCCACCTGTTGGTCAATGAGCAGTTCTTC.

This clonotype was counted a few times. The chain links TRBV20-1 to TRBJ1-5, with D possibly matching TRBD1 (5 bases). The CDR3 is made up of 14 amino acids. V shed 1 base and J shed 6 bases, with 13 bases lying between them. Germline lookup yields CDR1 DFQATT and CDR2 SNEGSKA (reference sequence). The CDR3 nucleotides are TGCAGTGCTAGAGCTTCTGGGGCTCCTCAGCCCCAGCATTTT. Translated, it gives CSARASGAPQPQHF.

This clonotype has only a few counts. V is TRBV6-2 or TRBV6-3 and J is TRBJ2-3; 8 nucleotides line up with TRBD2. J was trimmed by 2 bases and V by 2 bases; bases with no gene match: 15. CDR3 length equals 19 residues. Germline values: CDR1 MNHEY, CDR2 SVGEGT. The CDR3 loop reads CASSYPPPSIAGNTDTQYF. For the CDR3, the DNA is TGTGCCAGCAGTTACCCTCCCCCCAGTATAGCGGGGAACACAGATACGCAGTATTTT.